The T cell receptor (beta chain) under discussion was sequenced for a study of blood T cells in healthy people across ages. V shed 6 bases and J shed 4 bases, with 14 bases lying between them. Germline V CDR1 and CDR2: KGHDR, SFDVKD. CDR3 size: 14 residues. It was with a sample-barcoded 5' primer and a J-beta primer mix that a second PCR of roughly 7 to 12 cycles was run. Every sample returned 2.5 million or more CDR3-containing paired-end reads. TCRdb reprocessed the 5' RACE reads with MiXCR, giving one entry per CDR3 protein. The sample comprises about 1.8 million distinct CDR3 sequences, about 49% of which are singletons, and approximately 2% rests with the top ten. Each sample provided at least 5 micrograms of extracted total RNA.

The sequencing input was blood. The genes are TRBV24-1 and TRBJ1-1; perhaps TRBD1 as D (5 bases). This sequence originates from a woman aged 40 to 49 in good health. The CDR3 is CATSRGRRGTEAFF. CDR3 sequence (DNA): TGTGCCACCAGTCGCGGACGGAGGGGCACTGAAGCTTTCTTT.